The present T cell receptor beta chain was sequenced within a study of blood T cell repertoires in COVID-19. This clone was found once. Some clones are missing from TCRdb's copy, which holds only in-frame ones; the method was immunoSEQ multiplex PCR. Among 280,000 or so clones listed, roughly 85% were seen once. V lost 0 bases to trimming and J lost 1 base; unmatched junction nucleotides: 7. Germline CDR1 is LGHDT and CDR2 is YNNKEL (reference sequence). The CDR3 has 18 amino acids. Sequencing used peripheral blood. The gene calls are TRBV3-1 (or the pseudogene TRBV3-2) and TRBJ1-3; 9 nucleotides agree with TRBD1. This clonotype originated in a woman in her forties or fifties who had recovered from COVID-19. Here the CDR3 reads CASSQDRGTGKSGNTIYF. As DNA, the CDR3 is TGTGCCAGCAGCCAAGATAGGGGGACAGGGAAATCTGGAAACACCATATATTTT.